A single sample is the source of the 25 T cell receptor beta chains below, sequenced in a study of cytomegalovirus exposure and HLA in healthy donors. With 60 Vbeta and 13 Jbeta primers, the PCR was carried out. Method: immunoSEQ multiplex PCR; TCRdb's copy keeps in-frame clones and lacks some. The sample table sets out around 120,000 clones. The sequenced material came from PBMCs. These receptors originate from a man aged 18 to 29 in good health and CMV-seronegative.

The chain links TRBV5-1 to TRBJ2-6, with TRBD1 identical over 9 bases. CDR1 is SGHRS, CDR2 YFSETQ, per germline. V lost 3 bases and J lost 0; bases outside the gene matches: 7. The CDR3 has 18 amino acids. The CDR3 sequence: CASSSSRDRASGANVLTF. Here the CDR3 DNA reads TGCGCCAGCAGCTCCTCACGGGACAGGGCCTCTGGGGCCAACGTCCTGACTTTC. The full variable domain, completed using reference TRBV5-1 and TRBJ2-6, is KAGVTQTPRYLIKTRGQQVTLSCSPISGHRSVSWYQQTPGQGLQFLFEYFSETQRNKGNFPGRFSGRQFSNSRSEMNVSTLELGDSALYLCASSSSRDRASGANVLTFGAGSRLTVL.

The chain uses TRBV18 and TRBJ1-1; no clear D. This CDR3 has 14 amino acids. V shed 1 base and J shed 0 bases, with 6 bases lying between them. The germline CDR1 and CDR2 sequences are KGHSH and LQKENI. Here the CDR3 DNA reads TGTGCCAGCTCACCACAGGAGATGAACACTGAAGCTTTCTTT. Its translation is CASSPQEMNTEAFF.

The chain joins TRBV7-3 to TRBJ1-6; D not certain. Deletions cut 3 bases from V and 8 bases from J, with 8 bases between. CDR1 and CDR2 (germline): SGHTA, FQGTGA. The CDR3 spans 13 residues. This chain's CDR3 is CASSLFVDSPLHF. The CDR3 DNA reads as TGTGCCAGCAGCTTGTTTGTAGATTCACCCCTCCACTTT. Using reference TRBV7-3 and TRBJ1-6 for the parts outside the CDR3, the full variable domain is GAGVSQTPSNKVTEKGKYVELRCDPISGHTALYWYRQSLGQGPEFLIYFQGTGAADDSGLPNDRFFAVRPEGSVSTLKIQRTERGDSAVYLCASSLFVDSPLHFGNGTRLTVT.

The chain employs TRBV9 and TRBJ1-1; a possible D gene is TRBD1 (6 bases). This CDR3 is 13 amino acids long. Germline assignment: CDR1 SGDLS and CDR2 YYNGEE. Trimming cost V 4 bases and J 6 bases, with 13 bases left between them. Here the CDR3 reads CASSPSQGAEAFF. The CDR3 region has the DNA TGTGCCAGCAGCCCATCACAGGGCGCTGAAGCTTTCTTT.

V and J are TRBV19 and TRBJ1-4; TRBD1 agrees at 8 bases. The ends lost 2 bases at V and 5 bases at J; junction bases unmatched: 7. The CDR3 covers 16 residues. The germline gives CDR1 LNHDA, CDR2 SQIVND (reference sequence). CDR3 bases: TGTGCCAGTAGTATACCCCAGGGGGCCCTCAATGAAAAACTGTTTTTT. Amino acid sequence: CASSIPQGALNEKLFF.

The chain employs TRBV7-6 and TRBJ2-7; no definite D call. The ends were cut back, 2 bases at V and 0 bases at J, with 11 bases in the middle. The CDR3 covers 15 residues. Germline lookup yields CDR1 SGHVS and CDR2 FNYEAQ. CDR3 in DNA: TGTGCCAGCAGCTTAACGCAGGATCCCTCCTACGAGCAGTACTTC. Protein sequence: CASSLTQDPSYEQYF. Looking up the rest from reference TRBV7-6 and TRBJ2-7 gives the full variable domain: GAGVSQSPRYKVTKRGQDVALRCDPISGHVSLYWYRQALGQGPEFLTYFNYEAQQDKSGLPNDRFSAERPEGSISTLTIQRTEQRDSAMYRCASSLTQDPSYEQYFGPGTRLTVT.

The V and J genes are TRBV19 and TRBJ2-6; 8 bases align to TRBD1. The trim removed 8 bases at V and 1 base at J, leaving 4 bases unmatched. CDR1 and CDR2 from the germline V gene are LNHDA and SQIVND (reference sequence). The CDR3 totals 15 residues. CDR3 in amino acids: CASRDRSSGANVLTF. The CDR3 DNA reads as TGTGCCAGTCGGGACAGGTCTTCTGGGGCCAACGTCCTGACTTTC.

The chain employs TRBV10-3 and TRBJ2-7; 10 positions match TRBD1. The CDR3 runs to 16 residues. CDR1 and CDR2 from the germline V gene are ENHRY and SYGVKD. J gave up 2 bases and V 1 base, and 5 bases lay outside the gene matches. The CDR3: CAISELPGQGTYEQYF. The DNA for the CDR3 is TGTGCCATCAGTGAGTTACCGGGACAGGGGACCTACGAGCAGTACTTC.

V usage is TRBV28 and J usage is TRBJ2-7; D may be TRBD1 (6 bases). The CDR3 has 15 residues. Trimming removed 7 bases at V and 0 bases at J, with 16 bases between. CDR1 and CDR2 (germline): MDHEN, SYDVKM. The CDR3 loop reads CASNVQGQSSYEQYF. CDR3 DNA: TGTGCCAGCAACGTACAGGGTCAGAGCTCCTACGAGCAGTACTTC.

The chain's CDR3 is CASSDRPGLSTEAFF. The CDR3 DNA follows: TGTGCCAGCAGCGATCGCCCGGGGTTGAGCACTGAAGCTTTCTTT. This chain joins TRBV9 and TRBJ1-1, with D hard to call. The CDR3 spans 15 residues. V lost 3 bases and J lost 4, with 16 bases in between. The germline V gene encodes CDR1 SGDLS and CDR2 YYNGEE.

The chain's CDR3 is CASSEAQGDQHF. DNA for the CDR3: TGTGCCAGCAGTGAAGCGCAGGGCGACCAGCATTTT. This chain uses TRBV2 with TRBJ1-5; D possibly corresponds to TRBD1 (5 bases). V lost 0 bases to trimming and J lost 12 bases, with 9 bases between them. The CDR3 totals 12 residues. Looked up from germline, CDR1 is SNHLY and CDR2 is FYNNEI. The full variable domain, its missing parts supplied by reference TRBV2 and TRBJ1-5, is EPEVTQTPSHQVTQMGQEVILRCVPISNHLYFYWYRQILGQKVEFLVSFYNNEISEKSEIFDDQFSVERPDGSNFTLKIRSTKLEDSAMYFCASSEAQGDQHFGDGTRLSIL.

This chain links TRBV19 with TRBJ2-1; TRBD2 agrees at 9 bases. The CDR3 has 15 residues. Germline lookup yields CDR1 LNHDA and CDR2 SQIVND (reference sequence). Germline trimming cut 5 bases from V and 2 bases from J; bases unmatched to any gene: 4. Here the CDR3 reads CASSVGTSTYNEQFF. In nucleotides, the CDR3 is TGTGCCAGTAGTGTTGGGACTAGCACCTACAATGAGCAGTTCTTC.

This chain joins TRBV28 and TRBJ1-1; 7 bases are a match to TRBD1. Germline CDR1 reads MDHEN; CDR2 reads SYDVKM. Unmatched junction bases numbered 6, after V lost 7 bases and J lost 1 base. This CDR3 is built from 14 residues. The chain's CDR3 is CASNWDRANTEAFF. In DNA form, the CDR3 reads TGTGCCAGCAATTGGGACAGAGCGAACACTGAAGCTTTCTTT.

The chain is built from TRBV25-1 and TRBJ2-5; D may be TRBD2 (5 bases). The germline V and J ends were trimmed by 5 bases and 6 bases, with 19 bases remaining between them. In germline, CDR1 is MGHDK, CDR2 SYGVNS. The CDR3 covers 15 residues. This CDR3 is CASSSTVGVRKTQYF. The CDR3, as DNA: TGTGCCAGCAGTTCCACAGTCGGGGTTCGGAAGACCCAGTACTTC.

The J gene is TRBJ2-1, the V gene TRBV19; no clear D. V was shortened by 6 bases and J by 8 bases, with 14 bases between the two germline ends. This CDR3 is built from 13 residues. CDR1 is LNHDA and CDR2 is SQIVND in the germline V gene (reference sequence). The CDR3 DNA sequence: TGTGCCAGTAGCGATCCCTACTATGATGAGCAGTTCTTC. This sequence encodes CASSDPYYDEQFF. The variable domain in full, completed from reference TRBV19 and TRBJ2-1, reads DGGITQSPKYLFRKEGQNVTLSCEQNLNHDAMYWYRQDPGQGLRLIYYSQIVNDFQKGDIAEGYSVSREKKESFPLTVTSAQKNPTAFYLCASSDPYYDEQFFGPGTRLTVL.

This chain uses TRBV7-9 with TRBJ2-7; 7 positions match TRBD1. V lost 4 bases and J lost 2; bases outside the gene matches: 8. Looked up from germline, CDR1 is SEHNR and CDR2 is FQNEAQ (reference sequence). This CDR3 is built from 15 residues. This CDR3 is CASSSTRQGTYEQYF. The CDR3 bases are TGTGCCAGCAGCTCCACAAGACAGGGAACCTACGAGCAGTACTTC.

As to this clone: The sample contains more than one DNA sequence encoding this CDR3. V gene TRBV6-5 combines with J gene TRBJ1-4, with no clear D. The CDR3 extends over 11 amino acids. The germline gives CDR1 MNHEY, CDR2 SVGAGI. Trimming cost V 6 bases and J 6 bases, with 5 bases left between them. This chain's CDR3 is CASRRDEKLFF. CDR3 DNA sequence: TGTGCCAGCAGGCGCGATGAAAAACTGTTTTTT.

This rearrangement joins TRBV7-9 to TRBJ2-5, with D possibly being TRBD1 (5 bases). The J call is doubtful: the DNA matches TRBJ2-7 better. This CDR3 contains 12 residues. The germline gives CDR1 SEHNR, CDR2 FQNEAQ (reference sequence). The CDR3 nucleotides read TGTGCCAGCAGAGGGGCCCCTTACGAGCAGTACTTC. Amino acid sequence: CASRGAPYEQYF.

The gene calls are TRBV18 and TRBJ1-1; D gene unclear. The V end was cut by 3 bases, the J end by 0 bases, with 11 bases between. CDR1 and CDR2 from the germline V gene are KGHSH and LQKENI. CDR3 length equals 15 residues. As DNA, the CDR3 is TGTGCCAGCTCACCTTCGAGGCAGATGAACACTGAAGCTTTCTTT. Protein sequence: CASSPSRQMNTEAFF.

This chain uses TRBV7-2 with TRBJ1-2, with unresolved D. V was pared by 2 bases and J by 2 bases, with 12 bases between. Germline V gene sequence: CDR1 SGHTA, CDR2 FQGNSA. CDR3 size: 15 residues. The CDR3 DNA follows: TGTGCCAGCAGCTTATCCTCTCCAGTCAACTATGGCTACACCTTC. This encodes CASSLSSPVNYGYTF.

The chain couples TRBV19 to TRBJ2-1; TRBD1 might be the D (5 bases). Trimming left V 5 bases short and J 2 bases short, with 10 bases between. The CDR3 totals 14 residues. Germline V gene sequence: CDR1 LNHDA, CDR2 SQIVND (reference sequence). The CDR3 sequence: CASSQGWTYNEQFF. DNA of the CDR3: TGTGCCAGTAGTCAGGGTTGGACCTACAATGAGCAGTTCTTC.

The DNA of the CDR3 is TGTGCCAGCAGCCTTGGGACAGGGGGTTACTATGGCTACACCTTC. This encodes CASSLGTGGYYGYTF. The V gene is TRBV6-5, the J gene TRBJ1-2, with 11 bases fitting TRBD1. The V gene end was trimmed by 6 bases and the J gene end by 3 bases; junction bases not matched to a gene: 6. Germline V lookup: CDR1 MNHEY, CDR2 SVGAGI. This CDR3 comprises 15 residues.

The chain uses TRBV7-6 and TRBJ2-1; 11 positions agree with TRBD2. The germline V gene has CDR1 SGHVS and CDR2 FNYEAQ. The trim removed 5 bases at V and 2 bases at J, leaving 5 bases unmatched. CDR3 length equals 16 residues. The CDR3 coding sequence is TGTGCCAGCAGCGATAGCGGGGGGGCTCCCTACAATGAGCAGTTCTTC. Translating it yields CASSDSGGAPYNEQFF.

The gene calls are TRBV4-1 and TRBJ1-3; D is perhaps TRBD1 (5 bases). Trimming removed 3 bases at V and 0 bases at J, with 21 bases between. CDR1 MGHRA and CDR2 YSYEKL come from the germline V gene. CDR3 size: 19 residues. In DNA form, the CDR3 reads TGCGCCAGCAGCCACAATCCCCTCAGGGCCCTCATCTCTGGAAACACCATATATTTT. It specifies CASSHNPLRALISGNTIYF.

The V and J genes are TRBV7-3 and TRBJ2-1; possibly TRBD1 for D (5 bases). The CDR3 spans 16 residues. Trimming removed 1 base from V and 9 bases from J, with 19 bases in between. Germline CDR1 and CDR2: SGHTA and FQGTGA. CDR3 in DNA: TGTGCCAGCAGCTTAAATCTGGGCAGGGTGCGAGGTGAGCAGTTCTTC. Its protein is CASSLNLGRVRGEQFF.